The 26 T cell receptor beta chains below were found in one sample sequenced in a study of T-cell memory formation after mild COVID-19. Each CDR3 protein is one row after TCRdb ran MiXCR on the 5' RACE reads. The table shows 500,000 to 600,000 distinct CDR3 sequences, with roughly 17% occurring only once. Specimen: PBMCs or a T cell subset sorted from them (not recorded which). These receptors were obtained from an adult woman who had mild COVID-19 (a few samples of this study predate the infection). Cell type and time point are not known.

This chain links TRBV5-4 with TRBJ2-2, with 7 bases aligning to TRBD1. CDR1 is SGHNT, CDR2 YYREEE, per germline (reference sequence). CDR3 size: 16 residues. With V trimmed by 3 bases and J by 7 bases, 12 bases remained unmatched. The CDR3 bases are TGTGCCAGCAGCTCCACCGGGACAGCCTTACACGGGGAGCTGTTTTTT. It specifies CASSSTGTALHGELFF. Complete variable domain (other parts from reference TRBV5-4 and TRBJ2-2): ETGVTQSPTHLIKTRGQQVTLRCSSQSGHNTVSWYQQALGQGPQFIFQYYREEENGRGNFPPRFSGLQFPNYSSELNVNALELDDSALYLCASSSTGTALHGELFFGEGSRLTVL.

Worth noting for this clonotype: The junction shows a germline mismatch at one end, possibly a read error. J is TRBJ1-5 and V is TRBV27; 8 nucleotides align to TRBD1. Germline V gene sequence: CDR1 MNHEY, CDR2 SMNVEV (reference sequence). The CDR3 runs 14 residues. CDR3 bases: TGTGCAAGCAGTTGGGGACAGGAGAATCAGCCCCAGCATTTT. Protein: CASSWGQENQPQHF.

This clonotype has more than one count but fewer than ten. The genes are TRBV4-1 and TRBJ2-2, with unresolved D. Trimming shortened V by 4 bases and J by 1 base, and 13 bases separated the two germline ends. Germline V gene data show CDR1 as MGHRA and CDR2 as YSYEKL. This CDR3 contains 16 residues. CDR3: CASSLLPSVNTGELFF. The CDR3 coding sequence is TGCGCCAGCAGCCTTCTGCCGTCAGTGAACACCGGGGAGCTGTTTTTT.

This clonotype was seen a handful of times. V is TRBV19 and J is TRBJ2-3; D is undetermined. Per germline, CDR1 LNHDA and CDR2 SQIVND (reference sequence). The CDR3 spans 15 residues. Trimming left V 5 bases short and J 1 base short, with 13 bases between. CDR3 DNA: TGTGCCAGTAGTCCGTATCCTGATCGCACAGATACGCAGTATTTT. This codes for CASSPYPDRTDTQYF.

The V call is TRBV5-4, the J call TRBJ2-3; 7 bases line up with TRBD2. This CDR3 is 13 amino acids long. The germline V gene has CDR1 SGHNT and CDR2 YYREEE (reference sequence). Losses at the gene ends were 4 bases for V and 10 bases for J; bases not matched to a gene: 9. CDR3: CASSQRLAPSQYF. Here the CDR3 DNA reads TGTGCCAGCAGCCAAAGACTAGCCCCGTCGCAGTATTTT.

The DNA of the CDR3 is TGTGCCACCAGTGATTTGCGTACAGAAGAGACCCAGTACTTC. It is translated as CATSDLRTEETQYF. This chain links TRBV24-1 with TRBJ2-5, with D uncertain. V gave up 0 bases and J gave up 3 bases, with 7 bases separating them. Germline loops: CDR1 KGHDR, CDR2 SFDVKD. CDR3 length equals 14 residues.

A few counts support this clonotype. In DNA form, the CDR3 reads TGTGCCAGCGTACAAACGGGGGGCCGATCCTACGAGCAGTACTTC. Residues: CASVQTGGRSYEQYF. The chain joins TRBV7-2 to TRBJ2-7; maybe TRBD2 (7 bases). The germline CDR1 and CDR2 sequences are SGHTA and FQGNSA. Trimming pared 8 bases from V and 1 base from J, leaving 18 bases between. The length of the CDR3 is 15 residues.

The V call is TRBV7-2, the J call TRBJ2-3; 8 bases are shared with TRBD2. The length of the CDR3 is 18 residues. V shed 5 bases, J shed 1 base, and the junction held 14 bases outside the gene matches. The germline V gene encodes CDR1 SGHTA and CDR2 FQGNSA. CDR3 in DNA: TGTGCCAGCAGCCCCGCCGGGACTAGTCTCCCTCGCACAGATACGCAGTATTTT. Translated: CASSPAGTSLPRTDTQYF.

This clonotype was found a few times. The genes are TRBV19 and TRBJ1-2; TRBD1 is a possible D gene (6 bases). Germline CDR1 reads LNHDA; CDR2 reads SQIVND (reference sequence). V lost 4 bases, J lost 2 bases, and 17 bases lay in between. This CDR3 has 16 amino acids. The CDR3 here is CASSTPGQGRNYGYTF. The CDR3 region has the DNA TGTGCCAGTAGTACCCCTGGGCAGGGGAGGAACTATGGCTACACCTTC.

There are many counts of this clonotype. V usage is TRBV24-1 and J usage is TRBJ1-1; D remains ambiguous. V was shortened by 6 bases and J by 6 bases, with 10 bases between the two germline ends. CDR3 size: 12 residues. Germline V lookup: CDR1 KGHDR, CDR2 SFDVKD. The chain's CDR3 is CATSNGASEAFF. The DNA for the CDR3 is TGTGCCACCAGTAATGGAGCGTCTGAAGCTTTCTTT.

This clonotype was found many times. The rearrangement uses TRBV7-8 and TRBJ2-4; 11 bases fit TRBD1. The trim removed 0 bases at V and 6 bases at J, leaving 7 bases unmatched. The CDR3 extends over 17 amino acids. Germline-derived CDR1 and CDR2 are SGHVS and FQNEAQ. The CDR3 here is CASSLAALGTGGNIQYF. CDR3 DNA: TGTGCCAGCAGCTTAGCGGCCTTGGGGACAGGGGGAAACATTCAGTACTTC.

This clonotype was observed many times. This chain joins TRBV7-2 and TRBJ1-6, with D unresolved. The CDR3 sequence is 13 residues long. The ends were cut back, 1 base at V and 10 bases at J, with 8 bases in the middle. Germline loops: CDR1 SGHTA, CDR2 FQGNSA. The CDR3 region has the DNA TGTGCCAGCAGCTTAGAACAGAGGTCACCCCTCCACTTT. Translating it yields CASSLEQRSPLHF.

In its sample, this clonotype was seen a few times. The genes are TRBV13 and TRBJ2-7, with D tentatively TRBD1 or TRBD2 (5 bases each). The ends were cut back, 0 bases at V and 7 bases at J, with 16 bases in the middle. In germline, CDR1 is PRHDT, CDR2 FYEKMQ (reference sequence). This CDR3 comprises 15 residues. The CDR3 region has the DNA TGTGCCAGCAGCTTAGGAGGACTTCAAAGGGGAGAGCAGTACTTC. Protein: CASSLGGLQRGEQYF.

The rearrangement uses TRBV20-1 and TRBJ2-7; D is possibly TRBD1 or TRBD2 (5 bases each). The germline V gene encodes CDR1 DFQATT and CDR2 SNEGSKA (reference sequence). V lost 3 bases to trimming and J lost 2 bases, with 17 bases between them. This CDR3 is built from 15 residues. The CDR3 DNA reads TGCAGTGCTAGCCTAAGGACCCGGGGACCCTACGAGCAGTACTTC. Protein: CSASLRTRGPYEQYF.

The chain employs TRBV7-2 and TRBJ2-3; TRBD2 aligns across 7 bases. The CDR3 spans 14 residues. CDR1 is SGHTA, CDR2 FQGNSA, per germline. Trimming removed 8 bases from V and 7 bases from J; junction bases left unmatched: 12. The CDR3 DNA reads TGTGCCAGCGCAGAAGCGGGACCTCAATATACGCAGTATTTT. Its translation: CASAEAGPQYTQYF. The whole variable domain, remainder taken from reference TRBV7-2 and TRBJ2-3, is GAGVSQSPSNKVTEKGKDVELRCDPISGHTALYWYRQSLGQGLEFLIYFQGNSAPDKSGLPSDRFSAERTGGSVSTLTIQRTQQEDSAVYLCASAEAGPQYTQYFGPGTRLTVL.

V is TRBV6-5 and J is TRBJ1-2, with TRBD1 identical over 7 bases. V trimming: 6 bases; J trimming: 2 bases; junction bases outside the gene matches: 6. Germline V gives CDR1 MNHEY, CDR2 SVGAGI. This CDR3 is built from 14 residues. In DNA, the CDR3 is TGTGCCAGCAGACGGACAGGCCAAAACTATGGCTACACCTTC. Amino acids: CASRRTGQNYGYTF.

This clonotype has only a few counts. The chain links TRBV6-2 or TRBV6-3 to TRBJ2-3; 14 bases match TRBD2. Germline CDR1 reads MNHEY; CDR2 reads SVGEGT. V was pared by 6 bases and J by 3 bases, with 11 bases of the junction left unmatched. The CDR3 has 18 residues. CDR3 residues: CASSFGRLAGGKTDTQYF. The CDR3 DNA sequence: TGTGCCAGCAGCTTCGGTAGACTAGCGGGAGGGAAGACAGATACGCAGTATTTT.

This clonotype was counted only a few times. This chain links TRBV25-1 with TRBJ2-2; D not resolved. Germline V gives CDR1 MGHDK, CDR2 SYGVNS. Trimming cost V 2 bases and J 1 base, with 11 bases left between them. This CDR3 comprises 16 residues. CDR3 nucleotides: TGTGCCAGCAGTGAACGGGCAGGCGGGAACACCGGGGAGCTGTTTTTT. Translated: CASSERAGGNTGELFF.

This clonotype was recorded many times. The gene calls are TRBV30 and TRBJ1-5, with D uncertain. The V end was cut by 1 base, the J end by 2 bases, with 9 bases between. CDR1 GTSNPN and CDR2 SVGIG come from the germline V gene (reference sequence). The CDR3 covers 14 residues. The CDR3 nucleotides read TGTGCCTGGAGTGGGCGTCAGGGCAATCAGCCCCAGCATTTT. Translating it yields CAWSGRQGNQPQHF.

The J gene is TRBJ2-2, the V gene TRBV5-1; either TRBD1 or TRBD2 may fit D (5 bases each). The length of the CDR3 is 14 residues. Germline V gives CDR1 SGHRS, CDR2 YFSETQ. Trimming removed 4 bases at V and 1 base at J, with 8 bases between. Written as DNA, the CDR3 is TGCGCCAGCAGCACGGGACGGAACACCGGGGAGCTGTTTTTT. Translating it yields CASSTGRNTGELFF.

This rearrangement joins TRBV20-1 to TRBJ1-1; D might be TRBD1 (5 bases). V was shortened by 1 base and J by 0 bases, with 12 bases between the two germline ends. In germline, CDR1 is DFQATT, CDR2 SNEGSKA (reference sequence). The CDR3 is 15 residues long. The CDR3 DNA sequence: TGCAGTGCTAGAGGAAGGGCAGGGATGAACACTGAAGCTTTCTTT. Translation gives CSARGRAGMNTEAFF.

The J gene is TRBJ2-7, the V gene TRBV7-2, with D maybe TRBD2 (6 bases). Germline CDR1 and CDR2: SGHTA and FQGNSA. This CDR3 is built from 13 residues. With 5 bases removed from V and 3 bases from J, the gap between germline ends came to 11 bases. CDR3 in amino acids: CASSPRTIYEQYF. The CDR3 DNA follows: TGTGCCAGCAGCCCTAGGACTATCTACGAGCAGTACTTC.

This clonotype was seen a handful of times. This rearrangement joins TRBV20-1 to TRBJ2-2; 7 bases align to TRBD2. The germline CDR1 and CDR2 sequences are DFQATT and SNEGSKA (reference sequence). This CDR3 has 16 residues. V shed 3 bases, J shed 1 base, and the junction held 8 bases outside the gene matches. The DNA of the CDR3 is TGCAGTGCTAGCATGTTGAAGCGGGGGAACACCGGGGAGCTGTTTTTT. It codes for CSASMLKRGNTGELFF.

The chain couples TRBV7-2 to TRBJ1-5; TRBD1 is a possible D gene (5 bases). Trimming pared 3 bases from V and 4 bases from J, leaving 13 bases between. This CDR3 spans 15 amino acids. CDR1 and CDR2 from the germline V gene are SGHTA and FQGNSA. The CDR3 reads CASSLASGQNQPQHF. The CDR3 DNA reads TGTGCCAGCAGCTTGGCGAGCGGACAAAATCAGCCCCAGCATTTT.

This clonotype was recorded once. The V gene is TRBV6-5, the J gene TRBJ2-6, with 7 nucleotides matching TRBD2. V shed 4 bases and J 1 base; nucleotides not matched to a gene: 1. CDR1 is MNHEY, CDR2 SVGAGI, per germline. This CDR3 has 15 amino acids. CDR3 sequence (DNA): TGTGCCAGCAGTTGGGGAGGGTCTGGGGCCAACGTCCTGACTTTC. Residues: CASSWGGSGANVLTF.

This clonotype came up a few times. This rearrangement joins TRBV30 to TRBJ2-5; TRBD2 matches at 8 bases. Germline loops: CDR1 GTSNPN, CDR2 SVGIG (reference sequence). The CDR3 extends over 13 amino acids. With 4 bases clipped from V and 0 bases from J, the junction kept 1 base outside the gene matches. Here the CDR3 reads CAWTGRDQETQYF. The CDR3 region has the DNA TGTGCCTGGACCGGGAGGGACCAAGAGACCCAGTACTTC.